The 11 T cell receptor beta chains given below trace back to one sample, sequenced in a study of low-dose radiotherapy and immunotherapy resistance in tumors (dated by TCRdb to the early 2020s). First-strand cDNA was synthesized with Superscript III and a set of TRAV- and TRBV-specific primers, covering both TCRalpha and TCRbeta chains. TCRs were amplified with Phusion for about 18 PCR cycles using a constant-region primer together with the adapter attached to the V primers. TCRdb ran its own pipeline on the public reads, namely fastp trimming at Q25 and MiXCR clone calling, and kept in-frame beta chains. Each record represents a unique CDR3 protein, reported with the most common genes and DNA among its rows. The sample table lists roughly 18,000 distinct CDR3 sequences, 74% of them with a count of one. The ten top clones hold approximately 10% of the sample. These receptors came from a human donor with advanced metastatic prostate, ovarian, gallbladder or colorectal cancer (not recorded which). This table probably holds off-target reads from a library built for another chain.

This sequence joins TRBV2 and TRBJ1-1; possibly TRBD1 for D (6 bases). This CDR3 contains 13 residues. V lost 11 bases, J lost 1 base, and 14 bases lay in between. Germline lookup yields CDR1 SNHLY and CDR2 FYNNEI. The CDR3 coding sequence is TGTGCCTCCTCGTTGGACAGGAACACTGAAGCTTTCTTT. Its translation is CASSLDRNTEAFF.

The chain recombines TRBV7-9 with TRBJ2-3, with TRBD2 identical over 12 bases. Trimming took 2 bases from V and 2 from J; bases not matched to a gene: 5. CDR1 and CDR2 from the germline V gene are SEHNR and FQNEAQ (reference sequence). The CDR3 runs 17 residues. The DNA for the CDR3 is TGTGCCAGCAGCTTACTAGCGGGAGGGGTGGACACAGATACGCAGTATTTT. Protein sequence: CASSLLAGGVDTDTQYF.

A few counts support this clonotype. This chain joins TRBV5-1 and TRBJ2-2; TRBD2 agrees at 8 bases. Germline CDR1 is SGHRS and CDR2 is YFSETQ. The junction had 10 bases not matched to a gene; V was cut back by 0 bases and J by 6 bases. The CDR3 length is 17 residues. CDR3 DNA sequence: TGCGCCAGCAGCTTGGCAGTCTTTCCGGGACTAGCCGGGGAGCTGTTTTTT. Its translation is CASSLAVFPGLAGELFF.

V gene TRBV7-2 combines with J gene TRBJ2-3; D is unclear. The V gene lost 1 base and the J gene lost 0 bases, with 8 bases spanning the gap. Germline V gene sequence: CDR1 SGHTA, CDR2 FQGNSA. CDR3 length: 15 residues. The CDR3 bases are TGTGCCAGCAGCTTAGTGGGAAAGAGCACAGATACGCAGTATTTT. It translates to CASSLVGKSTDTQYF.

This clonotype was detected a few times. This rearrangement joins TRBV2 to TRBJ1-3; TRBD1 aligns across 7 bases. Germline V gene lookup returns CDR1 SNHLY and CDR2 FYNNEI. There are 16 residues in the CDR3. Trimming removed 9 bases from V and 2 bases from J; junction bases left unmatched: 13. The CDR3 spells CASGPTTGEPGNTIYF. CDR3 DNA: TGTGCCAGTGGACCCACTACAGGGGAGCCTGGAAACACCATATATTTT.

The CDR3 sequence is CASRSDRGTDTQYF. The DNA of the CDR3 is TGTGCCAGCAGGTCGGACAGGGGGACAGATACGCAGTATTTT. The rearrangement joins TRBV28 to TRBJ2-3, with 10 bases aligning to TRBD1. The CDR3 length is 14 residues. Germline CDR1 and CDR2: MDHEN and SYDVKM. With V trimmed by 6 bases and J by 3 bases, 3 bases remained unmatched.

The rearrangement links TRBV5-4 to TRBJ2-4; D might be TRBD2 (5 bases). Germline loops: CDR1 SGHNT, CDR2 YYREEE (reference sequence). CDR3 length: 18 residues. The V end lost 4 bases, the J end lost 0 bases, and 20 bases lay between the germline ends. In DNA, the CDR3 is TGTGCCAGCAGCCCCCGACTATCGCCAGAGGTAGCCAAAAACATTCAGTACTTC. Protein product: CASSPRLSPEVAKNIQYF.

V gene TRBV5-1 combines with J gene TRBJ1-2, with D possibly matching TRBD1 (6 bases). CDR3 length: 15 amino acids. The germline V and J ends were trimmed by 0 bases and 1 base, with 10 bases remaining between them. Germline CDR1 reads SGHRS; CDR2 reads YFSETQ. The CDR3 sequence is CASSLGGHLNYGYTF. For the CDR3, the DNA is TGCGCCAGCAGCTTGGGGGGACACCTTAACTATGGCTACACCTTC.

This chain connects TRBV28 to TRBJ1-2, with a possible D match to TRBD1 (5 bases). The V end was cut by 6 bases, the J end by 1 base, with 9 bases between. The CDR3 runs 13 residues. The germline V gene has CDR1 MDHEN and CDR2 SYDVKM. The CDR3 DNA sequence: TGTGCCAGCAGAGGACAATTTAACTATGGCTACACCTTC. It translates to CASRGQFNYGYTF.

The chain joins TRBV29-1 to TRBJ1-2; 8 bases are a match to TRBD1. The CDR3 covers 13 residues. V lost 6 bases to trimming and J lost 8 bases; unmatched junction nucleotides: 11. The germline CDR1 and CDR2 sequences are SQVTM and ANQGSEA. In nucleotides, the CDR3 is TGCAGCGTGACAGGGGAGTTCTCGAGAGGCTACACCTTC. Protein sequence: CSVTGEFSRGYTF.

CDR3 nucleotide sequence: TGTGCCAGCAGCTTTAACAGGGGGCCGAACACCGGGGAGCTGTTTTTT. This codes for CASSFNRGPNTGELFF. The gene calls are TRBV5-4 and TRBJ2-2; TRBD1 matches 9 bases. The CDR3 consists of 16 residues. The trim removed 2 bases at V and 0 bases at J, leaving 2 bases unmatched. The germline V gene has CDR1 SGHNT and CDR2 YYREEE (reference sequence).